The present entry profiles one T cell receptor (beta chain) with its context. There are a few counts of this clonotype. No antigen is known for it. The junction does not match germline at one end; this may be a read error. The sample comes from a study of tumor-infiltrating lymphocytes in primary liver carcinoma (dated by TCRdb to the late 2010s). Broadly, across the study: Between late 2015 and early 2016, about five patients in China with histopathologically diagnosed primary liver carcinoma had surgical resection. A total of 35 or so specimens from 5 patients, comprising 25 or so tumor regions, 5 adjacent noncancerous liver tissues and 5 peripheral blood samples, were covered by TCRbeta repertoire sequencing. Of the five patients, three men and two women aged 30 to 69 years, four had hepatocellular carcinoma and one had combined HCC and intrahepatic cholangiocarcinoma. The tumors of the five patients were staged as T1-T3 N0M0, with maximum diameters ranging from about 4.2 to 11 cm. For each liver tumor, the study sampled five regions along with adjacent normal tissue and blood, and applied TCRbeta repertoire sequencing, expression microarrays and whole-exome sequencing. High reproducibility was observed for the technical replicate repertoires, with mean shared-clone rates about 0.92 and correlation coefficients above 0.98. Samples yielded roughly 3.5 to 8 million productive TCRbeta reads; read depth did not differ significantly between tissue types.

CDR1 and CDR2, per the germline V gene, are MNHNS and SASEGT. Taken from cysteine to phenylalanine, the CDR3 has 14 residues. The read is trimmed to its CDR3 DNA, 42 bases read in frame from base 1. Using a constant-region primer and ProtoScript II reverse transcriptase, TCRbeta-specific cDNA was reverse-transcribed from approximately 0.55 ug total RNA. TCRbeta libraries were built with three nested multiplex PCR rounds, a slightly modified ARM-PCR procedure. Each of the first two PCR rounds ran for approximately 9 cycles and used multiplex TRBV1-TRBV30 forward primers together with a Cbeta reverse primer. Sample barcodes and Illumina adapters were added in a final 25-cycle PCR using Deep VentR polymerase. Before sequencing, amplicons between 200 and 500 bp were purified from gel using a QIAquick gel extraction kit. The TCRbeta amplicons were sequenced with 250-bp paired-end reads on an Illumina HiSeq 2500. In the authors' own workflow: Reads were quality-trimmed with Trimmomatic v0.33, and paired reads were merged with FLASH v1.2.11 to recover full CDR3 sequences. V, D and J germline segments were assigned to the rearranged TCRbeta sequences using MiGEC v1.2.1b. Clonotype statistics and Shannon-Wiener diversity indices were computed with VDJtools v1.0.0. To reduce sampling bias, subsequent analyses other than the diversity analysis used only the 250 most abundant clonotypes in each sample. TCRdb passed the public sequencing reads through fastp at Q25 and MiXCR, retaining productive beta sequences. One record per CDR3 amino acid sequence lists the most common genes and DNA. TCRdb, rather than the study authors, made the V and J calls. The sample includes 310,000 or so distinct CDR3 sequences, with approximately 58% observed a single time. Approximately 15% of the sample goes to the ten largest clones.

RNA from unsorted whole blood was extracted with TRIzol reagent, and germline DNA was obtained with the DNeasy Blood & Tissue kit. Chronic HBV infection was present in the patients, and the patients were treatment-naive at sampling. Around 3.6 milliliters of peripheral blood were collected into K2EDTA tubes before surgery. The full study reports these points: Because the samples were bulk and unsorted, CD4+ and CD8+ T cell repertoires could not be compared. Only the TCR beta chain was sequenced, which likely underestimates true repertoire diversity because unpaired alpha chains were not captured. Repertoire overlap was higher between tumor regions (mean roughly 35%) than tumor-adjacent (17%) or tumor-blood (approximately 14%) pairs, consistent with antigen-driven expansion. The top 250 clones made up a significantly larger repertoire fraction in tumors than in blood (p = 0.039). With just 4 or 5 patients in the study, the authors point out that the findings should be validated in a larger study.

This clonotype was sampled from a woman in her twenties or thirties with primary liver carcinoma and hepatitis B virus infection. The V and J genes are TRBV6-1 and TRBJ1-2; 7 central nucleotides agree with TRBD1. The sequenced sample was peripheral blood. The CDR3 protein: CASNQDRTNYGHTF. At the DNA level, the sequence is TGTGCCAGCAATCAGGACAGGACTAACTATGGCCACACCTTC.